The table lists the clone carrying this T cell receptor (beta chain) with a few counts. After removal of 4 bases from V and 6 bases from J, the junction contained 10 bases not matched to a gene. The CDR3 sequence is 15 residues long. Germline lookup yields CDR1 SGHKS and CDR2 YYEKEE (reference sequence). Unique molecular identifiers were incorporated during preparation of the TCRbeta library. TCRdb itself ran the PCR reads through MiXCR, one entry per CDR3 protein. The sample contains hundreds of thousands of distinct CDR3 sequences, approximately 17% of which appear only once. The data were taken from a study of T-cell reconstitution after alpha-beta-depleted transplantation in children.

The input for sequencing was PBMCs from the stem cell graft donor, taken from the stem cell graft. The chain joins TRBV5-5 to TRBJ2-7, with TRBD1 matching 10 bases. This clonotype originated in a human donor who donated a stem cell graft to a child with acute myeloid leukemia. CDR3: CASSPWGTGASEQYF. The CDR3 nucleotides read TGTGCCAGCAGCCCATGGGGGACAGGGGCCTCCGAGCAGTACTTC.